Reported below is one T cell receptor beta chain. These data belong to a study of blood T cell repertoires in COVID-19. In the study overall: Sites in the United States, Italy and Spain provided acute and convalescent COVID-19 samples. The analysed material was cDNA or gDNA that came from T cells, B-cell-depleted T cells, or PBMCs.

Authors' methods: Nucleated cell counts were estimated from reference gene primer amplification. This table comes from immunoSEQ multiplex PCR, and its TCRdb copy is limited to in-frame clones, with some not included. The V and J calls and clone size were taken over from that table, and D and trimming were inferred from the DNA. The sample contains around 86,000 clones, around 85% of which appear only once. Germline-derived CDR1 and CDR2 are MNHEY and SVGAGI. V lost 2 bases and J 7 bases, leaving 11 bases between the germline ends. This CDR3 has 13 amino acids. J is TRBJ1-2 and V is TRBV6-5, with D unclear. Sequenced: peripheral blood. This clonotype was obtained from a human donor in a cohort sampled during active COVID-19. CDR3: CASSYAYGGGYTF. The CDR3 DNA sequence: TGTGCCAGCAGTTACGCCTACGGAGGTGGCTACACCTTC.